Sequencing of this T cell receptor beta chain was carried out in a study of shared clonotypes between healthy human individuals. The study's findings and limits: At large depth, rarefaction still showed sorted-subset sequencing to be incomplete. The study generally estimated greater richness for naive than memory subsets.

Assay: immunoSEQ multiplex PCR; the TCRdb copy retains only in-frame clones and omits some. The sample has under 2,500,000 clones, approximately 94% seen once. This clone came up once. Its target is unknown. This CDR3 is also generated by other DNA sequences in the sample. This CDR3 is built from 15 residues. The V gene lost 4 bases and the J gene lost 3 bases, with 13 bases spanning the gap. CDR1 SGHRS and CDR2 YFSETQ come from the germline V gene. The receptor was derived from a man aged 18 to 30 in good health. This sequence joins TRBV5-1 and TRBJ2-2; D is unclear. The sequenced sample was naive CD4+ T cells sorted from blood. Subset specified: CD45RA+ positively selected. CDR3 protein: CASSPQGSDTGELFF. The DNA for the CDR3 is TGCGCCAGCAGCCCACAAGGGTCGGACACCGGGGAGCTGTTTTTT.